This TCR beta chain was identified in a study of blood T cell repertoires in COVID-19. Study as a whole: Researchers got acute and convalescent COVID-19 samples from the United States, Italy and Spain.

Those enrolled, adults aged about 18 to 95 years, came from about two dozen US areas. Cohorts were assigned according to the clinical history that participants reported. The J segment lost 9 bases and the V segment lost 10 bases, leaving 14 bases of the junction unmatched. From germline, CDR1 is SNHLY and CDR2 FYNNEI. CDR3 length equals 13 residues. In the source study's methods: Amplification of reference gene primers was used by the study to estimate nucleated cell counts. Clones were read by immunoSEQ multiplex PCR, and TCRdb kept only the in-frame ones, dropping some. The D gene and trimming were derived from the DNA, and the V and J assignments and clone size from that table. Of roughly 250,000 clones listed, roughly 86% are singletons.

This clonotype was sampled from a woman aged 45-65 years who had recovered from COVID-19. The chain carries TRBV2 and TRBJ1-1, with TRBD1 identical over 7 bases. The sequencing sample was made of PBMCs or T cells enriched from blood (not recorded which). The CDR3 nucleotides read TGTGCCACTCGGGACAGCGGGGGCCTACAAGCTTTCTTT. This gives the protein CATRDSGGLQAFF.